The present T cell receptor (beta chain) was sequenced within a study of cytomegalovirus exposure and HLA in healthy donors (dated by TCRdb to about 2017). About the investigation overall: An earlier analysis of some 620 of the donors reported about 300 Gb of sequence data and 90 million to 120 million unique TCR beta sequences obtained from some 170 million T cells. An early release that covered 640 HLA-typed donors contained 300 to 350 gigabases of sequencing data and 70 million to 100 million unique TCR sequences. Among the roughly 400 genotyped donors, approximately 76% belonged to the genetic ancestry cluster associated with self-reported Caucasian donors. The study was designed to test whether signatures of past pathogen exposure could be identified by cataloging public T cell receptors. Using immunosequencing, the study profiled T cell repertoires from 500 to 800 subjects and related those repertoires to cytomegalovirus serostatus. Besides the first cohort of around 700 subjects, a separate validation cohort made up of over a hundred different subjects was used. The study combined high-throughput TCR immunosequencing, statistical association of individual TCRs with disease status, and machine learning to predict cytomegalovirus infection status. A later analysis re-examined previously published TCR beta repertoires from 610 or so donors and added high-resolution HLA genotyping to investigate patterns of TCR occurrence. In the later analysis, no new phenotypic data were used to find candidate immune exposures; instead, reliance was placed on TCR beta sequences and their occurrence across donors. In an earlier analysis of 587 of the donors, high-throughput TCR beta sequencing was used to judge whether each TCR beta V gene segment behaved as functional or pseudogenic. Donor age, sex, ethnicity and CMV serostatus were collected together with the repertoire data. Genome-wide SNP genotypes for about three fifths of the roughly 670 donors were used in a later genetic analysis, which treated that subset as a discovery cohort. All discovery cohort repertoires had been generated on a single sequencing platform. HLA typing covered class I and class II loci at four-digit resolution. Typing coverage differed by locus: A, B, C, DRB1 and DQB1 were typed in about 629-640 donors, DQA1 in 500 to 550, DPA1 in 600 to 610, and DPB1 in approximately 450. Because of strong linkage in the cohort, five DR-DQ haplotypes were treated as single units for association and clustering. Among approximately 370 genotyped donors of the cohort, an average of roughly 230,000 unique TCR beta nucleotide sequences was sequenced per donor, of which roughly 18% were non-productive.

The method behind the library was the immunoSEQ multiplex PCR assay. A mixture of 60 forward primers for TCR Vbeta segments and 13 reverse primers for TCR Jbeta segments was used in the multiplex PCR. The CDR3 region of rearranged TCR beta genes was amplified from genomic DNA with a multiplex PCR assay. The Illumina HiSeq System was used to sequence the amplified TCR beta libraries as 87-base-pair reads. The study's own analysis went as follows. In a later analysis, some 80 million unique TCR beta chains were counted across the 650 to 750 repertoires, and roughly 11 million of these chains were shared by at least two donors. A nearest-neighbor algorithm error-corrected the raw reads and collapsed the reads into unique sequences, merging closely related sequences to remove PCR and sequencing errors. V, D and J gene segments were assigned by aligning CDR3 sequences to IMGT reference sequences. For a sequence to be retained, a match of at least six nucleotides was required to both a V gene segment and a J gene segment. Rearrangements were called productive when the CDR3 lacked stop codons and stayed in frame with V and J; all others were non-productive. Following IMGT convention, CDR3 was defined as the stretch from the second conserved V-encoded cysteine up to the conserved J-encoded phenylalanine. In an earlier analysis of 587 of the donors, sequences lacking an unambiguous match to a single V gene segment were excluded. An earlier analysis of about 600 of the donors called V segments functional above 56.7% productive rearrangements and segregating when the between-donor standard deviation exceeded 5%. To diagnose cytomegalovirus status from the catalog of TCR beta chain sequences, a statistical classification framework was built. V and J gene assignment, in a later analysis, came from comparing TCR nucleotide sequences with IMGT/GENE-DB human TR gene sequences. The TCRdist pipeline was used in a later analysis to assign CDR3 sequences and most-parsimonious VDJ recombination scenarios. In a later analysis, each TCR beta chain was defined by its CDR3 amino acid sequence together with its V-gene family, and reads lacking a unique V-gene family were excluded. To address suspected cross-contamination and a sequencing artifact, a later analysis removed approximately 600 highly shared, low-generation-probability nucleotide sequences. For each public chain, a later analysis derived a clonal expansion index from normalized ranks of inferred template counts within each repertoire. In a later analysis, generation probabilities were computed with a VDJ recombination model fitted to out-of-frame rearrangements, and the resulting probabilities were checked against IGoR. A later analysis scored TCR-TCR, TCR-HLA and TCR-CMV co-occurrence with hypergeometric tests, applying a repertoire-size bias correction to TCR pairs. A later analysis estimated false discovery rates by permuting HLA or CMV assignments 20 times. In a later analysis, co-occurring TCRs were grouped using DBSCAN, with TCRdist sequence similarity added in when clustering inside HLA-allele-positive subsets. For co-occurrence clustering, repertoires with fewer than 30,000 or more than 120,000 public chains were excluded, along with roughly 5 repertoires with anomalous nucleotide sharing. TCRdb re-hosts the immuneACCESS table, in-frame sequences only. Its copies lack some clones; in the studies checked, an unresolved V gene accounts for under half of them, and the cause for the rest is not known. V and J calls and clone size come straight from that table; D and trimming were deduced from the DNA. The sample contains under 150,000 clones, over 70% of them found a single time. Jointly, the top ten make up approximately 0.97% of the sample.

General findings and caveats noted by the study authors: The presence/absence analyses assumed that sequencing depth was roughly uniform across donors, and that assumption may not be true. V-gene and J-gene trimming of TCR beta chains was associated with a missense DCLRE1C variant in a later genetic analysis, and the association was replicated in an independent cohort. Linkage disequilibrium might explain the correlated functional status among segregating V segments, but an unknown experimental factor could not be excluded. While some public TCRs were present in many individuals, most TCR sequences turned up only very rarely across donors. The earlier analysis of approximately 590 of the donors excluded approximately 15 rarely observed V segments, including chromosome 9 orphons, because counts were too low. A later analysis found that TCR association rates varied across HLA loci, with DRB1 alleles showing the most associated TCRs and HLA-C alleles the fewest. Most CMV-associated TCR beta chains appeared to be HLA-restricted in a later analysis, and the HLA associations seemed to be driven largely by CMV exposure. The authors suggested that the approach could potentially be generalized to other disease states and immunological phenotypes. Because the 87-base-pair reads could not distinguish some IMGT-functional V segments, including TRBV6-2 and TRBV6-3, those segments were excluded. A further reported finding was that TCR beta sequences accurately predicted the HLA-A and HLA-B alleles for most subjects in the first cohort. The sequencing pipeline was judged likely to have produced a cluster of highly shared sequence variants as a technical artifact. For the cohort, immune exposure information was limited to CMV serostatus. The study gave a list of 150 to 200 TCR beta chains associated with cytomegalovirus. In this cohort, only TCR beta chains were sequenced, and detectable features were limited by the absence of alpha or paired-chain data. The classifier was reported to diagnose cytomegalovirus status with high specificity and sensitivity in both the original and validation cohorts. In a later genetic analysis, fewer N-insertions in productive TCRs were reported among donors in an Asian-associated ancestry cluster than the roughly 670-donor mean. In vitro tests confirmed that a few of the cytomegalovirus-associated TCR beta chains recognize cytomegalovirus antigens. An earlier analysis of approximately 570 of the donors showed that most TCR beta V segments appeared in productive rearrangements either about 90% or about 30% of the time, which broadly matched IMGT annotations. Strong co-occurrence of HLA alleles, especially DR and DQ, made assigning TCR associations to individual alleles difficult. Because HLA typing was missing for some donors at each locus, association tests included only the typed subset. Compared with equally common non-associated chains, HLA-associated TCR beta chains in a later analysis were more clonally expanded and had lower generation probabilities. A later analysis reported that several top co-occurrence clusters appeared linked to parvovirus B19, influenza, CMV and Epstein-Barr virus. A later analysis associated some 17,000 TCR beta sequences with specific HLA alleles at a false discovery rate of 0.05.

The cohort was made up of 666 healthy bone marrow donors. All cohort members were sampled while nominally healthy, although unrecorded immune exposures were likely present. The donor was CMV seronegative and was included in the group of around 320 seronegative cohort members. Each donor provided a peripheral blood sample, and peripheral blood mononuclear cells were used for TCR beta sequencing. Genomic DNA was extracted from the blood cell samples with the Qiagen DNeasy Blood Extraction Kit. The CDR3 holds 15 amino acids from the cysteine to the phenylalanine. Only the CDR3 DNA is retained, 45 bases long and in frame from the first base. CDR1 and CDR2 (SGDLS, YYNGEE) derive from the germline V gene. V trim: 3 bases; J trim: 4 bases; unmatched bases: 7. Comments on this clone: Its cognate antigen has yet to be identified. Within one base of it there is no much larger clone, and no base qualities were kept.

The sample was PBMCs. The chain was built from TRBV9 and TRBJ2-1, with 7 central nucleotides matching TRBD2. The source of this sequence is a young man in good health and CMV-seronegative. CDR3 loop: CASSAFAGVYNEQFF. At the DNA level, the sequence is TGTGCCAGCAGCGCTTTCGCGGGGGTTTACAATGAGCAGTTCTTC.